This T cell receptor (beta chain) originates from a study of T cells in Graves' hyperthyroidism and ophthalmopathy. The study, taken as a whole, reports: Before onset, ophthalmopathy was predicted by the model a median around 6 months earlier.

Comments on this clonotype: Its matching antigen is unknown. A junction boundary mismatches the germline segment, possibly from a read error.

TCR beta CDR3 sequences were amplified from RNA transcripts. The HTBI set primed first-round TCR CDR3 RT-PCR. TCRdb itself ran the multiplex PCR reads through MiXCR, one entry per CDR3 protein. The sample shows around 450,000 distinct CDR3 sequences, roughly 13% of them seen only once. CDR3 length: 13 residues. In germline, CDR1 is MGHRA, CDR2 YSYEKL. The sample was blood. This chain joins TRBV4-1 and TRBJ1-1; D not resolved. The receptor comes from a woman in her late teens or twenties with Graves' hyperthyroidism. The CDR3 DNA reads TGCGCCAGCCGCCAAGTTGCGAACACTGAAGCTTTCTTT. Its protein product is CASRQVANTEAFF.